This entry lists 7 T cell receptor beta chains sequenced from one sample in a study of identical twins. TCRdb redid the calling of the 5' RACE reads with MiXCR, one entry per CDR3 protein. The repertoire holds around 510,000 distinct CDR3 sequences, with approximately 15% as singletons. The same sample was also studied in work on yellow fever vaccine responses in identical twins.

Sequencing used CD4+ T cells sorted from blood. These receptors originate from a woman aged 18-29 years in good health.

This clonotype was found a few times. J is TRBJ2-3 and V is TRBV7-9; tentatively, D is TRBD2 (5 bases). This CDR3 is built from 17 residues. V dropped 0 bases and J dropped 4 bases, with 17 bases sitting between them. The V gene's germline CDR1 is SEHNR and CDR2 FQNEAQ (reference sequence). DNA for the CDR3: TGTGCCAGCAGCTTAGCGGTCCCCCTAACTAGGTCAGATACGCAGTATTTT. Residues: CASSLAVPLTRSDTQYF.

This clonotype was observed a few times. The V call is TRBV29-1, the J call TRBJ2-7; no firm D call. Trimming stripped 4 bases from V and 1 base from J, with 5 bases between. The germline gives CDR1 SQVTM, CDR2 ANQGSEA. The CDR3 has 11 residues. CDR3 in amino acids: CSVVGSYEQYF. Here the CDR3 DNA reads TGCAGCGTTGTTGGTTCCTACGAGCAGTACTTC.

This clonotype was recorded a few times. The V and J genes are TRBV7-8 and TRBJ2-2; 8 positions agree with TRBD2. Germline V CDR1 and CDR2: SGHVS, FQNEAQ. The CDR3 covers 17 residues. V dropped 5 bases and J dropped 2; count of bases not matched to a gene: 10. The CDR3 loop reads CASSLTSGVTNTGELFF. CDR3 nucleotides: TGTGCCAGCAGCCTAACTAGCGGAGTTACCAACACCGGGGAGCTGTTTTTT.

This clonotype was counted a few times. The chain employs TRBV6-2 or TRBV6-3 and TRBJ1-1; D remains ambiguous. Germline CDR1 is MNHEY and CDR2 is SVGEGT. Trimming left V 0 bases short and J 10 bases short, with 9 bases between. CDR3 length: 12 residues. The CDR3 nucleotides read TGTGCCAGCAGTTACTCCGGCCTGGGAGCTTTCTTT. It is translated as CASSYSGLGAFF.

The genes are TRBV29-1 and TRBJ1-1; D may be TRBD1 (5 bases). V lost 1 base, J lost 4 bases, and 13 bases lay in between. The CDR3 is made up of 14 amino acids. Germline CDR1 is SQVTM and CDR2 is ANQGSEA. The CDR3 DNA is TGCAGCGTTGAAGCTCGGGGCGGTGGCACTGAAGCTTTCTTT. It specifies CSVEARGGGTEAFF.

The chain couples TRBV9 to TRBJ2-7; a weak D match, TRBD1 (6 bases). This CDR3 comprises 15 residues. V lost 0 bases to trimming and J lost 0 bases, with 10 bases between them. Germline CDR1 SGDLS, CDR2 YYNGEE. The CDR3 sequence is CASSVGDTSSYEQYF. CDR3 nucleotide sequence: TGTGCCAGCAGCGTAGGGGACACAAGCTCCTACGAGCAGTACTTC.

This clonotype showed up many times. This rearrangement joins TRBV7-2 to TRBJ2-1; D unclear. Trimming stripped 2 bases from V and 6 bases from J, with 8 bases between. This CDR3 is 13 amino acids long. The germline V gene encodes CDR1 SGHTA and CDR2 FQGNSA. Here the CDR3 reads CASSLSGINEQFF. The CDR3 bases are TGTGCCAGCAGCTTATCTGGTATCAATGAGCAGTTCTTC.